A selection of T cell receptor beta chains follows, all from one sample in a study of shared clonotypes between healthy human individuals. The table came from immunoSEQ multiplex PCR; TCRdb's copy has only in-frame clones and leaves some out. The sample contains around 940,000 clones, about 80% of which appear only once. The specimen sequenced was memory CD4+ T cells sorted from blood. All receptors come from a man younger than 30 in good health. Each CDR3 is given with its conserved first and last residue. Fields, in order: J gene, D gene, V gene, clone size, CDR3 length, CDR3 DNA, CDR3 protein. D genes are given only for firm matches. Clone size is shown for a subset of rows, as once, few, many or a class of expanded clone.

>TRBJ2-7|TRBD2|TRBV5-1|-|17
TGCGCCAGCAGCTTGGCCGGGACTAGCGGGACTTTCTACGAGCAGTACTTC
CASSLAGTSGTFYEQYF
>TRBJ2-1|-|TRBV4-1|-|16
TGCGCCAGCAGCCAAGTACTTGGAAGCTCCTACAATGAGCAGTTCTTC
CASSQVLGSSYNEQFF
>TRBJ2-7|-|TRBV10-3|-|14
TGTGCCATCAGGGCAATGGGGGGCGGTACCGAGCAGTACTTC
CAIRAMGGGTEQYF
>TRBJ1-3|TRBD1|TRBV30|-|15
TGTGCCTGGAGTCGACCGACAGGGGAGGTTCACACCATATATTTT
CAWSRPTGEVHTIYF
>TRBJ1-5|-|TRBV18|few|16
TGTGCCAGCTCACAAGTCGCGGTGGGTGGCAATCAGCCCCAGCATTTT
CASSQVAVGGNQPQHF
>TRBJ2-7|-|TRBV6-5|-|13
TGTGCCAGCAGAAGGGCCCAGGGGCACGAGCAGTACTTC
CASRRAQGHEQYF
>TRBJ2-2|-|TRBV29-1|few|15
TGCAGCGTGACCACCGGGACAACGAACACCGGGGAGCTGTTTTTT
CSVTTGTTNTGELFF
>TRBJ2-7|-|TRBV6-8|-|15
TGTGCCAGCAGGCCCAACGGACTCCGATCCTACGAGCAGTACTTC
CASRPNGLRSYEQYF
>TRBJ2-1|-|TRBV11-1|-|16
TGTGCCAGCAGCTTAGAATTAGGGGGGGACGACAATGAGCAGTTCTTC
CASSLELGGDDNEQFF
>TRBJ1-5|TRBD1|TRBV7-2|-|15
TGTGCCAGCAACTCCGGGACAGGGGACAATCAGCCCCAGCATTTT
CASNSGTGDNQPQHF
>TRBJ2-3|TRBD2|TRBV5-1|-|15
TGCGCCAGCAGCGAACTAGCGGGAGTTACAGATACGCAGTATTTT
CASSELAGVTDTQYF
>TRBJ2-2|-|TRBV11-3|-|16
TGTGCCAGCAGCTCCCCGGGACATTCTGACACCGGGGAGCTGTTTTTT
CASSSPGHSDTGELFF
>TRBJ1-3|-|TRBV7-2|-|16
TGTGCCAGCAGCTTCGGGGAGTGGGTCTCTGGAAACACCATATATTTT
CASSFGEWVSGNTIYF
>TRBJ2-1|TRBD1|TRBV5-4|-|15
TGTGCCAGCAGCTTAGTGGACAGGGGGAGGAATGAGCAGTTCTTC
CASSLVDRGRNEQFF
>TRBJ2-5|-|TRBV11-2|-|13
TGTGCCAGCAGCCTCGAGCGGCAAGAGACCCAGTACTTC
CASSLERQETQYF
>TRBJ1-5|-|TRBV18|few|12
TGTGCCAGCTCACCCAGGGGAGAGCCCCAGCATTTT
CASSPRGEPQHF
>TRBJ2-2|TRBD1|TRBV5-1|once|15
TGCGCCAGCAGCTTATCGACAGGGGGCTTCCGGGAGCTGTTTTTT
CASSLSTGGFRELFF
>TRBJ2-2|-|TRBV7-6|-|13
TGTGCCAGCAGCTTAGATGGGAGCGGGGAGCTGTTTTTT
CASSLDGSGELFF
>TRBJ1-2|-|TRBV7-9|-|13
TGTGCCAGCAGCTTACTACAGGGTGGTGGCTACACCTTC
CASSLLQGGGYTF
>TRBJ1-3|-|TRBV30|few|16
TGTGCCTGGAGTGCCGACTTCGGGCGCTCTGGAAACACCATATATTTT
CAWSADFGRSGNTIYF
>TRBJ1-2|-|TRBV30|many|12
TGTGCCTGGAGGGGCAGGCCTTCTGGCTACACCTTC
CAWRGRPSGYTF
>TRBJ1-4|-|TRBV5-4|-|16
TGTGCCAGCAGTCAGGCAGAACAGGGAGGCGGTGAAAAACTGTTTTTT
CASSQAEQGGGEKLFF
>TRBJ2-3|-|TRBV7-2|-|13
TGTGCCAGCAGCTTACCACCCGCAGATACGCAGTATTTT
CASSLPPADTQYF
>TRBJ2-3|-|TRBV29-1|-|12
TGCAGCACAGCCAGGACAGATCATACGCAGTATTTT
CSTARTDHTQYF
>TRBJ1-6|-|TRBV11-2|-|15
TGTGCCAGCAAAGGAACGAGGGGTTATAATTCACCCCTCCACTTT
CASKGTRGYNSPLHF
>TRBJ1-1|TRBD1|TRBV10-3|-|14
TGTGCCACCGGACAGGGGTTCGGGAATACTGAAGCTTTCTTT
CATGQGFGNTEAFF
>TRBJ1-3|TRBD1|TRBV6-4|-|15
TGTGCCAGCAGTGACTCGAGACAGGGGGCAAACACCATATATTTT
CASSDSRQGANTIYF
>TRBJ1-6|-|TRBV9|-|14
TGTGCCAGCAGCGTAAATTGGGGAGGATCACCCCTCCACTTT
CASSVNWGGSPLHF
>TRBJ2-2|-|TRBV5-1|-|15
TGCGCCAGCAGTTTACCGGGACAGAACACCGGGGAGCTGTTTTTT
CASSLPGQNTGELFF
>TRBJ2-1|TRBD2|TRBV5-1|-|16
TGCGCCAGCAGCGACCGCCCCAGCGGGAGTGGCAATGAGCAGTTCTTC
CASSDRPSGSGNEQFF
>TRBJ2-3|TRBD2|TRBV4-3|-|14
TGCGCCAGCAGCCATACCCCGCTACCTCCGGGACTAAGTTTT
CASSHTPLPPGLSF
>TRBJ1-1|-|TRBV2|-|14
TGTGCCAGCACGTTCGAGGGTGGAAGAACTGAAGCTTTCTTT
CASTFEGGRTEAFF
>TRBJ2-6|-|TRBV19|-|15
TGTGCCAGTAGTATAGGCCGAGCGGGGGCCAACGTCCTGACTTTC
CASSIGRAGANVLTF
>TRBJ1-5|-|TRBV2|-|16
TGTGCCAGCAGTAGGAACGCCGCTCGGGGCAATCAGCCCCAGCATTTT
CASSRNAARGNQPQHF
>TRBJ2-7|TRBD1|TRBV7-9|few|16
TGTGCCAGCAGCCTACAGCGGACAGGGGGCTGGGACGAGCAGTACTTC
CASSLQRTGGWDEQYF
>TRBJ2-6|-|TRBV5-1|-|18
TGCGCCAGCAGCTCGAAACGACAGCCAGTATCTGGGGCCAACGTCCTGACTTTC
CASSSKRQPVSGANVLTF
>TRBJ2-7|-|TRBV5-4|-|14
TGTGCCAGCAGCTCTACGCTAGCTTCCTACGAGCAGTACTTC
CASSSTLASYEQYF
>TRBJ1-2|-|TRBV5-1|-|14
TGCGCCAGCAGCTTGGTGACGGGTAACTATGGCTACACCTTC
CASSLVTGNYGYTF
>TRBJ2-3|TRBD2|TRBV9|-|17
TGTGCCAGCAGCGTAGAGTCTAGCGGGAGTCCCGCCGATACGCAGTATTTT
CASSVESSGSPADTQYF
>TRBJ2-1|-|TRBV5-1|-|16
TGCGCCAGCAGCTTGGGGGCAAGTGCCTCCTACAATGAGCAGTTCTTC
CASSLGASASYNEQFF
>TRBJ2-5|-|TRBV19|-|15
TGTGCCAGTAGTATCATCCAGGGCCCTAAAGAGACCCAGTACTTC
CASSIIQGPKETQYF
>TRBJ2-7|TRBD1|TRBV7-2|-|17
TGTGCCAGCAGCTTAGAACCAATCCGGACAGGAGACTACGAGCAGTACTTC
CASSLEPIRTGDYEQYF
>TRBJ1-2|-|TRBV30|-|16
TGTGCCTGGAGTGTACCCCCTACCCCAGAGAACCATGGCTACACCTTC
CAWSVPPTPENHGYTF
>TRBJ1-2|TRBD1|TRBV19|-|14
TGTGCCAGTAGTATGGACAGGGTCGTCTATGGCTACACCTTC
CASSMDRVVYGYTF
>TRBJ2-7|-|TRBV5-6|-|14
TGTGCCAGCAGGGACCGGGCCGGGGCCTACGAGCAGTACTTC
CASRDRAGAYEQYF
>TRBJ2-5|-|TRBV10-2|few|13
TGCGCCAGCAGTGAGTCGGATTGGGAGACCCAGTACTTC
CASSESDWETQYF
>TRBJ1-5|-|TRBV11-2|once|13
TGTGCCAGCAGCAATAGCAATAATCAGCCCCAGCATTTT
CASSNSNNQPQHF
>TRBJ1-1|-|TRBV2|-|14
TGTGCCAGCAGTCGCCCCCAGGGACACACTGAAGCTTTCTTT
CASSRPQGHTEAFF
>TRBJ2-2|TRBD1|TRBV9|-|16
TGTGCCAGCAGCGTAGGGCAGGGGGCGAGCACCGGGGAGCTGTTTTTT
CASSVGQGASTGELFF
>TRBJ2-7|TRBD2|TRBV4-1|-|17
TGCGCCAGCAGCCAAGTTTGGGGGGGGAGAGCCTCCTACGAGCAGTACTTC
CASSQVWGGRASYEQYF
>TRBJ1-1|-|TRBV2|-|14
TGTGCCAGCCGCATTGCAGAAATGAACACTGAAGCTTTCTTT
CASRIAEMNTEAFF
>TRBJ2-2|-|TRBV5-1|-|13
TGCGCCAGCAGCTTAGGCAGGGTCGGGGAGCTGTTTTTT
CASSLGRVGELFF
>TRBJ2-5|TRBD2|TRBV6-1|-|17
TGTGCCAGCAGTGAAGCGCGAGTACTAGCGGGCCAAGAGACCCAGTACTTC
CASSEARVLAGQETQYF
>TRBJ2-5|-|TRBV2|-|12
TGTGCCAGCAACATCTTGGGAGAGACCCAGTACTTC
CASNILGETQYF
>TRBJ2-3|TRBD2|TRBV5-4|-|18
TGTGCCAGCAGCCCCCGGCTAGCGGGGGGGCCGGGCACAGATACGCAGTATTTT
CASSPRLAGGPGTDTQYF
>TRBJ2-3|TRBD2|TRBV7-3|-|16
TGTGCCAGCAGCCCGCGGGCGGGGGGCACCACAGATACGCAGTATTTT
CASSPRAGGTTDTQYF
>TRBJ2-2|TRBD2|TRBV15|-|15
TGTGCCACCAGCACGGCGGGAGCGGACACCGGGGAGCTGTTTTTT
CATSTAGADTGELFF
>TRBJ1-1|TRBD1|TRBV5-5|-|18
TGTGCCAGCAGCTTCACCGTATACTACAGGGGGAAGGACACTGAAGCTTTCTTT
CASSFTVYYRGKDTEAFF
>TRBJ2-1|TRBD2|TRBV19|-|16
TGTGCCAGTAGTCTCGGGACTAGCGGGGGGGCCAATGAGCAGTTCTTC
CASSLGTSGGANEQFF
>TRBJ2-3|TRBD2|TRBV5-6|-|16
TGTGCCAGCAGCACGCTAGCGGGAGGGTATGGAGATACGCAGTATTTT
CASSTLAGGYGDTQYF